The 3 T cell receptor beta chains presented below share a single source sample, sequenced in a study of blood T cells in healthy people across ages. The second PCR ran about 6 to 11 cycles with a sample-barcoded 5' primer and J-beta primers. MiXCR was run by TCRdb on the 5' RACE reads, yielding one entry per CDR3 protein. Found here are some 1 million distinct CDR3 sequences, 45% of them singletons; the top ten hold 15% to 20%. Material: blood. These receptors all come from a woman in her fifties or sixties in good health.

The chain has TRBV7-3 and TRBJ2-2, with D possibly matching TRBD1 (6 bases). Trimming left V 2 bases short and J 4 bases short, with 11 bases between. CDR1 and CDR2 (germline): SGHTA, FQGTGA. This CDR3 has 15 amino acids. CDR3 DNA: TGTGCCAGCAGCTTAGGGCTAGGGGGCACCGGGGAGCTGTTTTTT. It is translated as CASSLGLGGTGELFF.

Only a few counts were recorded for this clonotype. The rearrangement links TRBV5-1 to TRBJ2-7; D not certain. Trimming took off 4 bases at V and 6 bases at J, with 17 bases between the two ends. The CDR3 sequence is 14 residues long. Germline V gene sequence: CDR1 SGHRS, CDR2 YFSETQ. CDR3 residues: CASSITGLLGEQYF. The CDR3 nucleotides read TGCGCCAGCAGCATCACCGGCCTCCTGGGCGAGCAGTACTTC.

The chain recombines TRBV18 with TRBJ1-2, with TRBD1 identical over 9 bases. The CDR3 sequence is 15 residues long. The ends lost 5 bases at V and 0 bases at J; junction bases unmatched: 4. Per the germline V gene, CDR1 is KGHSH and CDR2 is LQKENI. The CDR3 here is CASSSGQGANYGYTF. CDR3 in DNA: TGTGCCAGCTCATCGGGACAGGGAGCTAACTATGGCTACACCTTC.